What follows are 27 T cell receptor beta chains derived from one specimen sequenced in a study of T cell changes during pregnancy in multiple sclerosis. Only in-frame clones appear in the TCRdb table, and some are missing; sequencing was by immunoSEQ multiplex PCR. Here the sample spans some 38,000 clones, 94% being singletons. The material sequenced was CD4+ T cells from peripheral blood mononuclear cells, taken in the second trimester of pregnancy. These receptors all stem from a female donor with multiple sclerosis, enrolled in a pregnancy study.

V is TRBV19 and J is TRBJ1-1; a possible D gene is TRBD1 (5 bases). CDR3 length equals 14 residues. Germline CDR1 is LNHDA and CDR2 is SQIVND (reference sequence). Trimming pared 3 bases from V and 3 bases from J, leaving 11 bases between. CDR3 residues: CASSMVGAYTEAFF. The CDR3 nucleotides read TGTGCCAGTAGTATGGTAGGGGCCTACACTGAAGCTTTCTTT. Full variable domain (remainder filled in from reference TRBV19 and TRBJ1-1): DGGITQSPKYLFRKEGQNVTLSCEQNLNHDAMYWYRQDPGQGLRLIYYSQIVNDFQKGDIAEGYSVSREKKESFPLTVTSAQKNPTAFYLCASSMVGAYTEAFFGQGTRLTVV.

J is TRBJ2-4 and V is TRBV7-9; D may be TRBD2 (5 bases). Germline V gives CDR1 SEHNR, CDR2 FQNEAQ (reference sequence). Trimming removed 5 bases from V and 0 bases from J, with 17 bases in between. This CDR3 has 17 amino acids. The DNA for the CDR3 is TGTGCCAGCAGCCAACCCCTTAGCGCGAGAGCCAAAAACATTCAGTACTTC. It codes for CASSQPLSARAKNIQYF.

CDR3 residues: CASSSGGYTF. The CDR3 bases are TGTGCCAGCAGTTCCGGGGGCTACACCTTC. The rearrangement joins TRBV28 to TRBJ1-2; D unresolved. This CDR3 is 10 amino acids long. The germline V and J ends were trimmed by 4 bases and 8 bases, with 5 bases remaining between them. Germline assignment: CDR1 MDHEN and CDR2 SYDVKM.

This chain's CDR3 is CASSFSSGGAFNPQYF. The CDR3 coding sequence is TGCGCCAGCAGCTTTTCTAGCGGGGGGGCCTTTAATCCGCAGTATTTT. The rearrangement joins TRBV5-1 to TRBJ2-3; 12 bases line up with TRBD2. The germline V gene has CDR1 SGHRS and CDR2 YFSETQ. The CDR3 is 16 residues long. J gave up 10 bases and V 2 bases, and 11 bases lay outside the gene matches. The entire variable domain, with the rest obtained from reference TRBV5-1 and TRBJ2-3, is as follows: KAGVTQTPRYLIKTRGQQVTLSCSPISGHRSVSWYQQTPGQGLQFLFEYFSETQRNKGNFPGRFSGRQFSNSRSEMNVSTLELGDSALYLCASSFSSGGAFNPQYFGPGTRLTVL.

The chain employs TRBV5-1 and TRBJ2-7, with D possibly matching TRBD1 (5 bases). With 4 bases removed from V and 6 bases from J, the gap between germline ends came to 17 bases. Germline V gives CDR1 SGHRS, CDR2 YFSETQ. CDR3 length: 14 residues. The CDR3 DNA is TGCGCCAGCAGCCCCCAGGGCAGGGCAAGCGAGCAGTACTTC. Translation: CASSPQGRASEQYF.

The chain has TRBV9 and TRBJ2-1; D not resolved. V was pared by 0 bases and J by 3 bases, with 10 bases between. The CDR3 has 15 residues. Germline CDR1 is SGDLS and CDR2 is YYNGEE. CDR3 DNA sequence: TGTGCCAGCAGCGTAGCCGGAGACCACTACAATGAGCAGTTCTTC. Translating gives CASSVAGDHYNEQFF.

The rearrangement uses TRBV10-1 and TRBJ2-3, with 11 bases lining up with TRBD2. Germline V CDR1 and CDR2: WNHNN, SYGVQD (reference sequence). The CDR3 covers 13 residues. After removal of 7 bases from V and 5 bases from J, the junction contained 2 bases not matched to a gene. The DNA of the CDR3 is TGCGCCAGCAATAGCGGGAGGGAAGATACGCAGTATTTT. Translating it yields CASNSGREDTQYF.

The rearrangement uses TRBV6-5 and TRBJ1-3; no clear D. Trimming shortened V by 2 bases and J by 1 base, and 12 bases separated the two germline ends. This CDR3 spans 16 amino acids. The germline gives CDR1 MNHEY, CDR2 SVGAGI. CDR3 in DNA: TGTGCCAGCAGTTACCAGAAACCTCCTTCTGGAAACACCATATATTTT. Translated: CASSYQKPPSGNTIYF.

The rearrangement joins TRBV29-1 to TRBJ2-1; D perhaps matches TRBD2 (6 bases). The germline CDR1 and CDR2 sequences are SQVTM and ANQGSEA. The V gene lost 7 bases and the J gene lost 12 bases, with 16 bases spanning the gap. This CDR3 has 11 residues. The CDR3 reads CSGDGRGGQFF. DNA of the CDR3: TGCAGCGGAGACGGGCGGGGCGGGCAGTTCTTC.

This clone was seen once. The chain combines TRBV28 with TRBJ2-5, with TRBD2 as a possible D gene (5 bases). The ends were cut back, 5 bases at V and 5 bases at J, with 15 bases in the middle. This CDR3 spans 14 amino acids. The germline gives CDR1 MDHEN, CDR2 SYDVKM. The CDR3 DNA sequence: TGTGCCAGCAGTACTACGCGGGCCTGGGAGACCCAGTACTTC. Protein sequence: CASSTTRAWETQYF.

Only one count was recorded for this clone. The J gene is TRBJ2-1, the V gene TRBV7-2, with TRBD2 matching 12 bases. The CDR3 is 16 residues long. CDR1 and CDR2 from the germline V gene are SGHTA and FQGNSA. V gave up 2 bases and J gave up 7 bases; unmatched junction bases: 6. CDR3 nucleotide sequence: TGTGCCAGCAGCTTACCCGTGACTAGCGGGGGTAATGAGCAGTTCTTC. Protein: CASSLPVTSGGNEQFF.

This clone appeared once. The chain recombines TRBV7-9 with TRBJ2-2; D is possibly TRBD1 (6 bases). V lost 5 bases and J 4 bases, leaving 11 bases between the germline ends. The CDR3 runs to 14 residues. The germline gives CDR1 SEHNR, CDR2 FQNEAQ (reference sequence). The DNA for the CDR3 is TGTGCCAGCAGCACCGGGACAACCACCGGGGAGCTGTTTTTT. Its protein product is CASSTGTTTGELFF.

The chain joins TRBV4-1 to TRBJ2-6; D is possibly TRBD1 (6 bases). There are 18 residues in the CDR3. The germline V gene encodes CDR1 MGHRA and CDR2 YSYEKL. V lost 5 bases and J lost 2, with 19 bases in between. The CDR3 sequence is CASSSIGQQATGANVLTF. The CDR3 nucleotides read TGCGCCAGCAGCTCCATCGGACAGCAGGCTACTGGGGCCAACGTCCTGACTTTC.

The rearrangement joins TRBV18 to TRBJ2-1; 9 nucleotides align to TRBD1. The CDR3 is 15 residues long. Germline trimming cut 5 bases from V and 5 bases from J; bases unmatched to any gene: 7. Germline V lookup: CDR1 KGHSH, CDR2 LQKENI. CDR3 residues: CASSATGGSDNEQFF. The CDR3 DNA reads TGTGCCAGCTCAGCGACAGGGGGGAGCGACAATGAGCAGTTCTTC.

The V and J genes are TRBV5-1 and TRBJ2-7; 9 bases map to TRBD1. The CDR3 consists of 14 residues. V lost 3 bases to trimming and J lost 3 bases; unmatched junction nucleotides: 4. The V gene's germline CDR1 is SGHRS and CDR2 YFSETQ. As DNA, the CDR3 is TGCGCCAGCAGCTCCCGGGACAGGGTCTACGAGCAGTACTTC. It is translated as CASSSRDRVYEQYF.

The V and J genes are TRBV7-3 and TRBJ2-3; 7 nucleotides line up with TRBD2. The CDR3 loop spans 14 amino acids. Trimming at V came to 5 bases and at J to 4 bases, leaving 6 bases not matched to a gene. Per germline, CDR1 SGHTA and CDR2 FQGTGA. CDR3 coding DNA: TGTGCCAGCAGCGCGCGCCGGGGGGCAGATACGCAGTATTTT. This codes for CASSARRGADTQYF.

The CDR3 DNA is TGTGCCAGCAGCGTAGGGGTGGGAGTAACCTACAATGAGCAGTTCTTC. It codes for CASSVGVGVTYNEQFF. V and J are TRBV9 and TRBJ2-1; D is possibly TRBD2 (5 bases). Trimming cost V 0 bases and J 2 bases, with 12 bases left between them. The V gene's germline CDR1 is SGDLS and CDR2 YYNGEE. CDR3 length: 16 residues.

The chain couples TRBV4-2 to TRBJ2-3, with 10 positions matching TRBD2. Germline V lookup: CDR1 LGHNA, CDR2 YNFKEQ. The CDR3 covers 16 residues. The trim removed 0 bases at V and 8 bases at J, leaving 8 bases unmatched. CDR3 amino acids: CASSQDFSGGSITQYF. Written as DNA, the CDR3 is TGTGCCAGCAGCCAAGATTTTAGCGGGGGGTCTATTACGCAGTATTTT.

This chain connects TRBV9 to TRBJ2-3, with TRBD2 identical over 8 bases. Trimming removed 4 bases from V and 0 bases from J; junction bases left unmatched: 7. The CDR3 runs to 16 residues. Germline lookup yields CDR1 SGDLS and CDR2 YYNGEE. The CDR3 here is CASSPRGGPSTDTQYF. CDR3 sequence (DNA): TGTGCCAGCAGCCCCCGGGGGGGCCCGAGCACAGATACGCAGTATTTT.

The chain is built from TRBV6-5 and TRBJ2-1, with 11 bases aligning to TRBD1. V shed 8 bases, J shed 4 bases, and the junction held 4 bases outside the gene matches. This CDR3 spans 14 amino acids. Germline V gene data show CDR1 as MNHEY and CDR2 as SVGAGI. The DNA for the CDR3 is TGTGCCAGCGGGGACAGGGGGGTGTACAATGAGCAGTTCTTC. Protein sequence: CASGDRGVYNEQFF.

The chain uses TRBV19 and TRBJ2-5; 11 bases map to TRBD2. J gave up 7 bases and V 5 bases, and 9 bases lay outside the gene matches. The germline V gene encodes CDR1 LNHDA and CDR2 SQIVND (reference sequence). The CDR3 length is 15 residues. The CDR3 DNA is TGTGCCAGTAGTCCGGGACTAGCGGCTACGGGGACCCAGTACTTC. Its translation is CASSPGLAATGTQYF.

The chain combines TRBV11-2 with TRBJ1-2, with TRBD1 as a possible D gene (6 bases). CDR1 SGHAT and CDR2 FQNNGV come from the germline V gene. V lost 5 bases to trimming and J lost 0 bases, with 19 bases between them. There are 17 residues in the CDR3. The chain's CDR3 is CASSPQGGDTPNYGYTF. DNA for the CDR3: TGTGCCAGCAGCCCCCAAGGGGGGGACACGCCTAACTATGGCTACACCTTC.

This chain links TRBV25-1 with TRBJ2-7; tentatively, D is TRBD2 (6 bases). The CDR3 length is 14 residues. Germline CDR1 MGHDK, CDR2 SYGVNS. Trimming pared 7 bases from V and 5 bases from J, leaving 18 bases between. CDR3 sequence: CASTGLGGFDEQYF. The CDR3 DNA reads TGTGCCAGCACCGGCCTGGGGGGATTCGACGAGCAGTACTTC.

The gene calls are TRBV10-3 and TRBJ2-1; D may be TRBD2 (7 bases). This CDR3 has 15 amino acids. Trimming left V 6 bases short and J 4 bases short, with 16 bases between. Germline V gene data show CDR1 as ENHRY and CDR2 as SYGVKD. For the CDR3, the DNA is TGTGCCATCAGCCCGATAGAGGGGGGGTACAATGAGCAGTTCTTC. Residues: CAISPIEGGYNEQFF.

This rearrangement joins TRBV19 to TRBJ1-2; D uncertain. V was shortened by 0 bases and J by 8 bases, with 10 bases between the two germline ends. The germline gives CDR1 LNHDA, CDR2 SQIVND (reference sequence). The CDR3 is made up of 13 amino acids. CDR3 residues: CASSIDRWRGYTF. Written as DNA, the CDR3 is TGTGCCAGTAGTATAGATCGATGGAGAGGCTACACCTTC. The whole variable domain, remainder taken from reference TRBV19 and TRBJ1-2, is DGGITQSPKYLFRKEGQNVTLSCEQNLNHDAMYWYRQDPGQGLRLIYYSQIVNDFQKGDIAEGYSVSREKKESFPLTVTSAQKNPTAFYLCASSIDRWRGYTFGSGTRLTVV.

The CDR3: CASSITLDWVRTDTQYF. CDR3 in DNA: TGTGCCAGCTCAATCACCCTGGACTGGGTTCGCACAGATACGCAGTATTTT. The V call is TRBV18, the J call TRBJ2-3; maybe TRBD2 (5 bases). Per germline, CDR1 KGHSH and CDR2 LQKENI. With 5 bases removed from V and 1 base from J, the gap between germline ends came to 19 bases. The CDR3 has 17 amino acids.

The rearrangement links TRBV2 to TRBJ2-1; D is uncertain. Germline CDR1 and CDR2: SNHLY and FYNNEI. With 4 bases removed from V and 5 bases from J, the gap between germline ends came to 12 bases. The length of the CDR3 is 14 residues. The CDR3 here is CASSVLSRNNEQFF. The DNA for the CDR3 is TGTGCCAGCAGTGTCTTGAGCAGGAACAATGAGCAGTTCTTC.